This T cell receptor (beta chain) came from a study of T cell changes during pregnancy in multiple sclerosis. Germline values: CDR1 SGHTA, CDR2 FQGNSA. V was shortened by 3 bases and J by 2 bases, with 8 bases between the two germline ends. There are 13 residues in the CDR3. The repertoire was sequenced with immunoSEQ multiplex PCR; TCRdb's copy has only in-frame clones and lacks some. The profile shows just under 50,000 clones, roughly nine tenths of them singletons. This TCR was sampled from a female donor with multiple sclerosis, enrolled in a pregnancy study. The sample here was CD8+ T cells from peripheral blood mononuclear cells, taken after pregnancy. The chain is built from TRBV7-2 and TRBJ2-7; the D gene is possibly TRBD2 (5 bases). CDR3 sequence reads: CASSFGVAYEQYF. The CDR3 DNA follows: TGTGCCAGCAGCTTCGGGGTTGCCTACGAGCAGTACTTC.